This T cell receptor beta chain stems from a study of cytomegalovirus exposure and HLA in healthy donors. Whole-study findings and limits: Rarity characterized most TCR sequences, yet some public TCRs appeared in many donors. Researchers reported in a later analysis that a missense DCLRE1C variant was tied to TCR beta V- and J-gene trimming. Later analysis identified several of the most significant clusters that appeared linked to common viral pathogens.

Each donor was nominally healthy when sampled (though unrecorded immune exposures were likely). Per germline, CDR1 LGHNA and CDR2 YNFKEQ. Trimming took off 5 bases at V and 3 bases at J, with 8 bases between the two ends. This CDR3 is built from 13 residues. Concerning this clone: What it recognizes is unknown.

The PCR ran on 60 Vbeta and 13 Jbeta primers. Some clones are missing from TCRdb's copy, which holds only in-frame ones; the method was immunoSEQ multiplex PCR. In the table there are 150,000 to 200,000 clones, over 70% of which are singletons. V and J are TRBV4-2 and TRBJ2-1; TRBD1 is a possible D gene (5 bases). The source of this sequence is a woman aged 45-65 years in good health and CMV-seropositive. The sequencing sample was made of PBMCs. In DNA form, the CDR3 reads TGTGCCAGCAGCGTGGGGCACTACAATGAGCAGTTCTTC. It encodes CASSVGHYNEQFF.